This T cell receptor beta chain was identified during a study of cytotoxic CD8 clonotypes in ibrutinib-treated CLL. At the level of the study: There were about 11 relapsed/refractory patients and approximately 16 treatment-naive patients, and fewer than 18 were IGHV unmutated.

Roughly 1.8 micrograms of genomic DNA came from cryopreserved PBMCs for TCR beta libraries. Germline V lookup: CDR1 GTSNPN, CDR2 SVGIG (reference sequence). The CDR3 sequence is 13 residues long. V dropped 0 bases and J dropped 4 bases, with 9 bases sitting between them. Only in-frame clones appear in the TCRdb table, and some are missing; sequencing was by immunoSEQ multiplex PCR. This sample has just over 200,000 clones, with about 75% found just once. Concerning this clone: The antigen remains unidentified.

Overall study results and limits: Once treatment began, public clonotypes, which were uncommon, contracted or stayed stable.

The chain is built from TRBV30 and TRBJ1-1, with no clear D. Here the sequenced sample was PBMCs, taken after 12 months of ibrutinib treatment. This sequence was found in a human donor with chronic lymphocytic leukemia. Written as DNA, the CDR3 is TGTGCCTGGAGTGTGACCCGGGGCACTGAAGCTTTCTTT. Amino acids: CAWSVTRGTEAFF.